This passage covers 20 T cell receptor beta chains from one sample sequenced in a study of blood T cell repertoires in COVID-19. Assay used: immunoSEQ multiplex PCR; TCRdb lists only in-frame clones, some missing. The table shows about 280,000 clones, with less than 90% occurring only once. Sequencing input: peripheral blood. The receptors come from a human donor in a cohort sampled during active COVID-19.

The gene calls are TRBV28 and TRBJ2-2; no clear D. The CDR3 length is 12 residues. V shed 2 bases and J shed 6 bases, with 4 bases lying between them. Germline V CDR1 and CDR2: MDHEN, SYDVKM. The chain's CDR3 is CASSLLSGELFF. The CDR3 DNA follows: TGTGCCAGCAGTTTACTGTCCGGGGAGCTGTTTTTT.

The chain uses TRBV9 and TRBJ2-3; maybe TRBD2 (5 bases). The CDR3 has 14 residues. V was shortened by 3 bases and J by 6 bases, with 14 bases between the two germline ends. Germline V gene sequence: CDR1 SGDLS, CDR2 YYNGEE. The CDR3 loop reads CASSARSSPDTQYF. The CDR3 coding sequence is TGTGCCAGCAGCGCCCGATCTAGCCCCGATACGCAGTATTTT.

The chain is built from TRBV18 and TRBJ2-5; possible D gene TRBD1, 5 bases. The germline V and J ends were trimmed by 2 bases and 5 bases, with 12 bases remaining between them. Germline-derived CDR1 and CDR2 are KGHSH and LQKENI. The CDR3 covers 14 residues. The DNA of the CDR3 is TGTGCCAGCTCACCATTGGGGCAGTTGGAGACCCAGTACTTC. This encodes CASSPLGQLETQYF.

CDR3 nucleotides: TGTGCCAGCTCCGAAGCCGCATCGGCGGCAGGGTGGGAGCAGTACTTC. Translating it yields CASSEAASAAGWEQYF. The chain links TRBV18 to TRBJ2-7, with TRBD1 as a possible D gene (5 bases). This CDR3 is built from 16 residues. Trimming removed 6 bases from V and 7 bases from J, with 25 bases in between. Looked up from germline, CDR1 is KGHSH and CDR2 is LQKENI. Together with reference TRBV18 and TRBJ2-7, the CDR3 gives the full variable domain: NAGVMQNPRHLVRRRGQEARLRCSPMKGHSHVYWYRQLPEEGLKFMVYLQKENIIDESGMPKERFSAEFPKEGPSILRIQQVVRGDSAAYFCASSEAASAAGWEQYFGPGTRLTVT.

The chain joins TRBV28 to TRBJ2-3; D unresolved. V gave up 3 bases and J gave up 0 bases, with 10 bases separating them. The germline V gene has CDR1 MDHEN and CDR2 SYDVKM. The CDR3 sequence is 15 residues long. CDR3 sequence reads: CASSLMAVSTDTQYF. In nucleotides, the CDR3 is TGTGCCAGCAGTTTGATGGCGGTCAGCACAGATACGCAGTATTTT.

This clone was seen once. This chain uses TRBV30 with TRBJ2-1, with a possible D match to TRBD2 (6 bases). Trimming cost V 3 bases and J 6 bases, with 9 bases left between them. This CDR3 spans 12 amino acids. Germline-derived CDR1 and CDR2 are GTSNPN and SVGIG (reference sequence). The CDR3 region is CAWSDGSNEQFF. The CDR3 DNA sequence: TGTGCCTGGAGCGACGGGAGCAATGAGCAGTTCTTC.

Notes on this clone: Other DNA variants within this sample encode the same CDR3. This sequence joins TRBV2 and TRBJ1-3; maybe TRBD1 (6 bases). Looked up from germline, CDR1 is SNHLY and CDR2 is FYNNEI. The CDR3 is 11 residues long. Trimming shortened V by 10 bases and J by 4 bases, and 8 bases separated the two germline ends. The CDR3 protein is CATRGGNTIYF. Written as DNA, the CDR3 is TGTGCCACGAGGGGGGGAAACACCATATATTTT.

V gene TRBV10-3 combines with J gene TRBJ2-4; D possibly corresponds to TRBD1 (6 bases). The CDR3 covers 16 residues. V was shortened by 2 bases and J by 0 bases, with 11 bases between the two germline ends. Germline assignment: CDR1 ENHRY and CDR2 SYGVKD. The CDR3 loop reads CAISEQGKQAKNIQYF. CDR3 nucleotide sequence: TGTGCCATCAGTGAGCAGGGGAAACAAGCCAAAAACATTCAGTACTTC.

This chain connects TRBV6-2 or TRBV6-3 to TRBJ2-7; TRBD1 matches 11 bases. Looked up from germline, CDR1 is MNHEY and CDR2 is SVGEGT. Losses at the gene ends were 5 bases for V and 4 bases for J; bases not matched to a gene: 7. CDR3 size: 15 residues. CDR3 sequence: CASSTPGQGAYEQYF. CDR3 DNA sequence: TGTGCCAGCAGTACCCCCGGACAGGGGGCGTACGAGCAGTACTTC.

This clone showed up just a few times. The V and J genes are TRBV5-4 and TRBJ2-7, with 9 positions matching TRBD2. Germline lookup yields CDR1 SGHNT and CDR2 YYREEE (reference sequence). The CDR3 is 15 amino acids. V lost 5 bases, J lost 2 bases, and 8 bases stayed unmatched. Here the CDR3 reads CASSHDSGRAYEQYF. The CDR3 DNA sequence: TGTGCCAGCAGTCATGATAGCGGGAGAGCCTACGAGCAGTACTTC.

The V and J genes are TRBV28 and TRBJ1-3; D uncertain. Per the germline V gene, CDR1 is MDHEN and CDR2 is SYDVKM. The V and J ends lost 9 bases and 4 bases respectively, with 13 bases between them. The CDR3 extends over 13 amino acids. The CDR3 DNA is TGTGCCAGTAAAACGGGGTCCGGAAACACCATATATTTT. It translates to CASKTGSGNTIYF.

This clone was counted only a few times. The genes are TRBV27 and TRBJ2-7; 9 positions agree with TRBD1. Germline loops: CDR1 MNHEY, CDR2 SMNVEV (reference sequence). The CDR3 contains 13 residues. With 8 bases clipped from V and 6 bases from J, the junction kept 8 bases outside the gene matches. In nucleotides, the CDR3 is TGTGCCAGCCTCTCGGGACAGGGCTCCGAGCAGTACTTC. Translation gives CASLSGQGSEQYF.

This chain connects TRBV9 to TRBJ2-1; a weak D match, TRBD1 (5 bases). Trimming pared 6 bases from V and 5 bases from J, leaving 12 bases between. The CDR3 has 13 amino acids. Germline V gene sequence: CDR1 SGDLS, CDR2 YYNGEE. The chain's CDR3 is CASNQGWDNEQFF. The CDR3, as DNA: TGTGCCAGCAACCAGGGCTGGGACAATGAGCAGTTCTTC.

The chain links TRBV28 to TRBJ2-7, with D possibly matching TRBD2 (6 bases). Looked up from germline, CDR1 is MDHEN and CDR2 is SYDVKM. Trimming stripped 6 bases from V and 4 bases from J, with 22 bases between. This CDR3 spans 16 amino acids. CDR3 amino acids: CASSGDGEVSAYEQYF. The CDR3 coding sequence is TGTGCCAGCAGCGGTGACGGGGAGGTAAGTGCGTACGAGCAGTACTTC.

V usage is TRBV7-8 and J usage is TRBJ2-4; TRBD2 agrees at 14 bases. The CDR3 spans 20 residues. V trimming: 1 base; J trimming: 1 base; junction bases outside the gene matches: 9. Germline V gene sequence: CDR1 SGHVS, CDR2 FQNEAQ. The CDR3 loop reads CASSLGGTSGSVLAKNIQYF. The CDR3 nucleotides read TGTGCCAGCAGCTTAGGTGGGACTAGCGGGAGCGTTCTGGCCAAAAACATTCAGTACTTC.

The chain couples TRBV4-3 to TRBJ2-3; weak D call: TRBD2 (6 bases). The V and J ends lost 2 bases and 1 base respectively, with 19 bases between them. This CDR3 has 18 amino acids. Germline V gene data show CDR1 as LGHNA and CDR2 as YSLEER. CDR3 DNA sequence: TGCGCCAGCAGCCAACACGTTTGGGGGGAGAGTCGCACAGATACGCAGTATTTT. This sequence encodes CASSQHVWGESRTDTQYF.

J is TRBJ2-5 and V is TRBV5-4; TRBD1 aligns across 9 bases. The CDR3 extends over 14 amino acids. J was trimmed by 5 bases and V by 2 bases; bases with no gene match: 4. From germline, CDR1 is SGHNT and CDR2 YYREEE (reference sequence). The CDR3 DNA is TGTGCCAGCAGCTTCGGGGACAGGGCGGAGACCCAGTACTTC. Translating gives CASSFGDRAETQYF.

The chain combines TRBV29-1 with TRBJ2-7, with 14 bases aligning to TRBD2. The CDR3 runs 16 residues. V gave up 4 bases and J gave up 3 bases; unmatched junction bases: 8. Germline assignment: CDR1 SQVTM and CDR2 ANQGSEA. The CDR3 DNA reads as TGCAGCGTTGGAGGGACTAGCGGGAGTTCAGGCTACGAGCAGTACTTC. It is translated as CSVGGTSGSSGYEQYF.

The CDR3 here is CASSLGLLPRELFF. Written as DNA, the CDR3 is TGTGCCAGCAGCTTGGGACTCCTCCCCCGGGAGCTGTTTTTT. The chain joins TRBV5-4 to TRBJ2-2, with D unclear. V was cut by 0 bases and J by 9 bases, with 12 bases left in between. The CDR3 is 14 amino acids. The germline V gene encodes CDR1 SGHNT and CDR2 YYREEE (reference sequence). The full variable domain, with the rest looked up from reference TRBV5-4 and TRBJ2-2, is ETGVTQSPTHLIKTRGQQVTLRCSSQSGHNTVSWYQQALGQGPQFIFQYYREEENGRGNFPPRFSGLQFPNYSSELNVNALELDDSALYLCASSLGLLPRELFFGEGSRLTVL.

In the case of this clone: An end of the junction does not agree with germline; a read error may underlie this. V and J are TRBV7-6 and TRBJ1-6, with D hard to call. Germline V gene data show CDR1 as SGHVS and CDR2 as FNYEAQ. The length of the CDR3 is 12 residues. The CDR3 DNA reads TGTGCCAGCAGCTCCAATAATTCACCCCTCCACTTT. Amino acids: CASSSNNSPLHF.